Shown below are 25 T cell receptor beta chains from a single sample sequenced in a study of Tregs in tolerant kidney transplant recipients. The table came from immunoSEQ multiplex PCR; TCRdb's copy has only in-frame clones and leaves some out. In the table there are under 50,000 clones, 91% of which are singletons. What was sequenced was Tregs from blood. Receptors were obtained from a human donor in good health.

This chain connects TRBV4-1 to TRBJ1-6; tentative D call: TRBD1 (6 bases). The CDR3 has 15 residues. Germline V gives CDR1 MGHRA, CDR2 YSYEKL. Trimming left V 0 bases short and J 6 bases short, with 9 bases between. In DNA, the CDR3 is TGCGCCAGCAGCCAAGATGGACAGCCTAATTCACCCCTCCACTTT. It encodes CASSQDGQPNSPLHF.

This chain joins TRBV4-1 and TRBJ2-2; a weak D match, TRBD1 (5 bases). The V gene lost 4 bases and the J gene lost 7 bases, with 16 bases spanning the gap. The CDR3 runs 15 residues. Germline V gene data show CDR1 as MGHRA and CDR2 as YSYEKL. CDR3 nucleotides: TGCGCCAGCAGCCCCCCGGGCAGGGTGGACGGGGAGCTGTTTTTT. Protein sequence: CASSPPGRVDGELFF.

The chain links TRBV11-3 to TRBJ2-2; 12 positions agree with TRBD1. The CDR3 is 17 residues long. Germline CDR1 SGHNT, CDR2 YENEEA. Trimming at V came to 5 bases and at J to 4 bases, leaving 8 bases not matched to a gene. The CDR3 nucleotides are TGTGCCAGCAGCCCAAACCGGGACAGGGGGCTCACCGGGGAGCTGTTTTTT. This encodes CASSPNRDRGLTGELFF.

The rearrangement uses TRBV30 and TRBJ2-7, with 7 bases fitting TRBD1. CDR3 length: 14 amino acids. The trim removed 7 bases at V and 6 bases at J, leaving 15 bases unmatched. Germline values: CDR1 GTSNPN, CDR2 SVGIG (reference sequence). CDR3 amino acids: CASRGSGSWGEQYF. The CDR3 DNA reads TGTGCCTCCAGGGGGAGCGGAAGCTGGGGCGAGCAGTACTTC. The full variable domain, with the rest looked up from reference TRBV30 and TRBJ2-7, is SQTIHQWPATLVQPVGSPLSLECTVEGTSNPNLYWYRQAAGRGLQLLFYSVGIGQISSEVPQNLSASRPQDRQFILSSKKLLLSDSGFYLCASRGSGSWGEQYFGPGTRLTVT.

This chain joins TRBV5-1 and TRBJ2-3; 9 nucleotides agree with TRBD1. J was trimmed by 3 bases and V by 1 base; bases with no gene match: 6. The CDR3 contains 16 residues. Germline CDR1 SGHRS, CDR2 YFSETQ. The CDR3 reads CASSLRWTGATDTQYF. CDR3 nucleotides: TGCGCCAGCAGCTTGCGGTGGACAGGGGCGACAGATACGCAGTATTTT.

The J gene is TRBJ1-2, the V gene TRBV18; 7 nucleotides match TRBD1. V lost 3 bases, J lost 7 bases, and 5 bases stayed unmatched. Germline assignment: CDR1 KGHSH and CDR2 LQKENI. The CDR3 is made up of 13 amino acids. The CDR3: CASSPKTGFGYTF. DNA for the CDR3: TGTGCCAGCTCACCCAAGACAGGGTTTGGCTACACCTTC.

The CDR3 here is CASSIGLATLNQQFF. DNA for the CDR3: TGTGCCAGCAGCATCGGACTAGCCACCCTGAATCAGCAGTTCTTC. The rearrangement uses TRBV9 and TRBJ2-1, with 8 bases that match TRBD2. V shed 4 bases, J shed 11 bases, and the junction held 14 bases outside the gene matches. CDR3 length equals 15 residues. Per the germline V gene, CDR1 is SGDLS and CDR2 is YYNGEE.

The chain is built from TRBV4-1 and TRBJ2-5; a possible D gene is TRBD1 (6 bases). CDR1 and CDR2 (germline): MGHRA, YSYEKL. The V end was cut by 0 bases, the J end by 3 bases, with 20 bases between. The length of the CDR3 is 18 residues. The CDR3 sequence is CASSQDRRDRLVEETQYF. The CDR3 coding sequence is TGCGCCAGCAGCCAAGATCGCCGCGACAGGTTAGTGGAAGAGACCCAGTACTTC.

The chain joins TRBV5-4 to TRBJ2-7, with no clear D. V was trimmed by 5 bases and J by 0 bases, leaving 12 bases between them. The CDR3 has 14 amino acids. Germline V gives CDR1 SGHNT, CDR2 YYREEE (reference sequence). In DNA form, the CDR3 reads TGTGCCAGCAGTTTGACCACTCGCTCCTACGAGCAGTACTTC. Translated: CASSLTTRSYEQYF.

The V and J genes are TRBV10-3 and TRBJ2-7; a possible D gene is TRBD2 (7 bases). Trimming shortened V by 8 bases and J by 4 bases, and 18 bases separated the two germline ends. Germline-derived CDR1 and CDR2 are ENHRY and SYGVKD. The CDR3 consists of 14 residues. The CDR3 DNA follows: TGTGCCATCTCCAAGGGGGGGGGCTCTTACGAGCAGTACTTC. This codes for CAISKGGGSYEQYF.

This clone has just a few counts. The V gene is TRBV6-1, the J gene TRBJ1-1; D not resolved. V lost 11 bases and J 3 bases, leaving 10 bases between the germline ends. This CDR3 spans 11 amino acids. Germline V lookup: CDR1 MNHNS, CDR2 SASEGT. CDR3 in amino acids: CAGGRYTEAFF. The CDR3 DNA follows: TGTGCCGGTGGGAGGTACACTGAAGCTTTCTTT.

The rearrangement joins TRBV14 to TRBJ1-1; tentatively, D is TRBD1 (5 bases). The germline V and J ends were trimmed by 4 bases and 0 bases, with 18 bases remaining between them. The CDR3 is 17 amino acids. Germline assignment: CDR1 SGHDN and CDR2 FVKESK. In nucleotides, the CDR3 is TGTGCCAGCAGCCCGGGCGGGGGACGGGCTATGAACACTGAAGCTTTCTTT. It codes for CASSPGGGRAMNTEAFF.

The chain couples TRBV5-1 to TRBJ2-6; D tentatively reads TRBD1 or TRBD2 (5 bases each). Trimming left V 0 bases short and J 2 bases short, with 12 bases between. This CDR3 has 17 residues. Germline lookup yields CDR1 SGHRS and CDR2 YFSETQ. CDR3 loop: CASSLVWDVTGANVLTF. The CDR3 DNA sequence: TGCGCCAGCAGCTTGGTATGGGACGTCACTGGGGCCAACGTCCTGACTTTC.

The V gene is TRBV5-1, the J gene TRBJ1-4; TRBD1 agrees at 7 bases. Germline loops: CDR1 SGHRS, CDR2 YFSETQ. The CDR3 has 14 amino acids. Trimming at V came to 4 bases and at J to 4 bases, leaving 4 bases not matched to a gene. CDR3 in amino acids: CASSPTGLNEKLFF. The CDR3 DNA follows: TGCGCCAGCAGCCCGACAGGGCTTAATGAAAAACTGTTTTTT.

This clone appeared once. The chain combines TRBV19 with TRBJ1-2, with 8 nucleotides matching TRBD1. This CDR3 is built from 15 residues. J was trimmed by 4 bases and V by 4 bases; bases with no gene match: 8. Germline V gene lookup returns CDR1 LNHDA and CDR2 SQIVND (reference sequence). Written as DNA, the CDR3 is TGTGCCAGTAGTACAGGACAGGGCAGAAGCTATGGCTACACCTTC. Amino acid sequence: CASSTGQGRSYGYTF.

The rearrangement joins TRBV7-9 to TRBJ2-7; TRBD1 matches 12 bases. After removal of 6 bases from V and 5 bases from J, the junction contained 8 bases not matched to a gene. Per germline, CDR1 SEHNR and CDR2 FQNEAQ (reference sequence). The CDR3 sequence is 15 residues long. CDR3: CASRHTGTGGDEQYF. The CDR3 DNA reads as TGTGCCAGCAGGCATACCGGGACAGGGGGCGACGAGCAGTACTTC.

The rearrangement links TRBV2 to TRBJ2-5; 14 nucleotides agree with TRBD2. CDR1 is SNHLY and CDR2 is FYNNEI in the germline V gene. This CDR3 is 14 amino acids long. The ends lost 6 bases at V and 11 bases at J; junction bases unmatched: 8. For the CDR3, the DNA is TGTGCCAGCAGGGGCGGACTAGCGGGAGGTGAGCAGTACTTC. Translating it yields CASRGGLAGGEQYF.

The chain links TRBV10-2 to TRBJ2-6; D remains unclear. The CDR3 spans 13 residues. Between the trimmed V and J ends, which lost 6 bases and 1 base, there was a span of 4 bases. Per germline, CDR1 WSHSY and CDR2 SAAADI. The CDR3 here is CASSASGANVLTF. The DNA of the CDR3 is TGCGCCAGCAGCGCGTCTGGGGCCAACGTCCTGACTTTC.

This clone was seen just once. The rearrangement uses TRBV6-5 and TRBJ2-7, with 8 bases lining up with TRBD1. The CDR3 consists of 14 residues. Germline CDR1 reads MNHEY; CDR2 reads SVGAGI. The V gene end was trimmed by 6 bases and the J gene end by 3 bases; junction bases not matched to a gene: 7. The CDR3 loop is CASSRQGFGYEQYF. As DNA, the CDR3 is TGTGCCAGCAGCCGACAGGGGTTCGGCTACGAGCAGTACTTC.

On this clone: An end of the junction does not agree with germline; a read error may underlie this. The chain carries TRBV4-2 and TRBJ1-2, with 8 bases that match TRBD1. Germline V gene lookup returns CDR1 LGHNA and CDR2 YNFKEQ. The CDR3 totals 14 residues. CDR3 sequence: CASSQLTGTGPLYF. DNA for the CDR3: TGTGCCAGCAGCCAACTCACCGGGACAGGACCATTATATTTC.

The chain combines TRBV10-2 with TRBJ1-5; weak D call: TRBD1 (6 bases). The CDR3 runs to 15 residues. The germline CDR1 and CDR2 sequences are WSHSY and SAAADI. V shed 4 bases and J shed 5 bases, with 15 bases lying between them. The CDR3 nucleotides read TGCGCCAGCAGTGGCCCGGACAGAGATTATCAGCCCCAGCATTTT. It encodes CASSGPDRDYQPQHF.

The V gene is TRBV11-2, the J gene TRBJ2-3; D not resolved. The germline CDR1 and CDR2 sequences are SGHAT and FQNNGV. Trimming removed 3 bases at V and 6 bases at J, with 10 bases between. The CDR3 is made up of 13 amino acids. The CDR3 is CASSFFPWDTQYF. DNA for the CDR3: TGTGCCAGCAGCTTCTTCCCATGGGATACGCAGTATTTT.

The V and J genes are TRBV6-6 and TRBJ1-1, with TRBD1 as a possible D gene (6 bases). Trimming took off 6 bases at V and 4 bases at J, with 18 bases between the two ends. Germline values: CDR1 MNHNY, CDR2 SVGAGI (reference sequence). This CDR3 has 15 residues. CDR3 residues: CASRLFEGVSTEAFF. The CDR3 bases are TGTGCCAGCAGACTATTCGAGGGGGTTAGCACTGAAGCTTTCTTT.

V gene TRBV6-1 combines with J gene TRBJ2-7; no definite D call. The CDR3 loop spans 14 amino acids. Germline V gene data show CDR1 as MNHNS and CDR2 as SASEGT. V lost 0 bases and J lost 6, with 12 bases in between. CDR3 region: CASSEAPRTIEQYF. CDR3 coding DNA: TGTGCCAGCAGTGAAGCCCCCAGGACCATCGAGCAGTACTTC.

The V call is TRBV7-9, the J call TRBJ2-7; D ambiguous. CDR3 length: 15 amino acids. V was shortened by 1 base and J by 2 bases, with 12 bases between the two germline ends. The germline CDR1 and CDR2 sequences are SEHNR and FQNEAQ (reference sequence). Here the CDR3 reads CASSLVAARAYEQYF. CDR3 nucleotides: TGTGCCAGCAGCTTAGTGGCTGCCCGGGCCTACGAGCAGTACTTC. The full variable domain, in which reference TRBV7-9 and TRBJ2-7 provide the parts outside the CDR3, is DTGVSQNPRHKITKRGQNVTFRCDPISEHNRLYWYRQTLGQGPEFLTYFQNEAQLEKSRLLSDRFSAERPKGSFSTLEIQRTEQGDSAMYLCASSLVAARAYEQYFGPGTRLTVT.